This T cell receptor (beta chain) originates from a study of technical replicates of blood from a handful of donors. Data came from immunoSEQ multiplex PCR; TCRdb stores just in-frame clones and leaves some out. Of about 88,000 clones in the sample, 80% to 95% were seen once. The sequence was obtained from a human donor in good health. The specimen was T cells isolated from PBMCs.

CDR3 in DNA: TGCGCCAGCAGTTCTGACGGGGGAACCACAGATACGCAGTATTTT. It translates to CASSSDGGTTDTQYF. This sequence joins TRBV5-1 and TRBJ2-3, with a weak D call TRBD2 (6 bases). V lost 5 bases and J 2 bases, leaving 15 bases between the germline ends. The CDR3 extends over 15 amino acids. Germline V gives CDR1 SGHRS, CDR2 YFSETQ.